The subject of this entry is one T cell receptor beta chain. This clonotype was counted once. Its antigen is not yet known. Base qualities are not recorded, but no much larger clone differs from it by a single base. Support from one read is weak. The sample comes from a study of vaccination and CD4 T cells after COVID-19 (dated by TCRdb to 2022 to 2024). About the full investigation: Convalescent patients had a positive SARS-CoV-2 result on nasal swab PCR, and of these patients, some ten had mild disease and one had severe disease. The convalescent cohort comprised six males and four females, including two Hispanic individuals, seven Caucasians, two Asians and one multiracial person. Each participant got two doses of either the Pfizer-BioNTech BNT162b2 vaccine (n=8) or the Moderna mRNA-1273 vaccine (n=2). Post-COVID blood samples from convalescent patients were collected a median of roughly 100 days after diagnosis, with a range of 35 to 161 days. The time from the second vaccine dose to post-vaccine blood sampling had a median of roughly 70 days and ranged from about 12 to 241 days. For a few convalescent patients, samples were collected at an early post-vaccination timepoint (day 14) as well as at a late post-vaccination timepoint (days 161 to 241). The cultures were stimulated with overlapping spike peptide pools from SARS-CoV-2 and from the common cold coronaviruses HCoV-NL63, HCoV-OC43 and HCoV-229E. Control cultures received a CEFX viral epitope pool as the positive control, an HIV-1 Nef peptide pool as the negative control, or no peptide. In roughly nine COVID-19 convalescent patients and a few infection-naive healthy vaccine recipients, the spike-specific CD4+ TCR repertoire before mRNA vaccination was compared with the repertoire after mRNA vaccination.

V is clipped by 6 bases and J by 11 bases, and the sequence between their germline boundaries is 16 bases long. As encoded in the germline V gene, CDR1 is MDHEN while CDR2 is SYDVKM. Counted from cysteine to phenylalanine, this CDR3 has 12 amino acids. Only the CDR3 DNA is retained, 36 bases long and in frame from the first base. The library was made by PCR. At the Johns Hopkins FTIC core, DNA from the cultured CD4+ T cells underwent TCR sequencing with the Oncomine TCR Beta short-read assay. Genomic DNA was extracted from the cultured CD4+ T cells with the QIAamp micro DNA kit. Oncomine TCR Beta libraries from cultured CD4+ T cells were pooled with unique dual indexes and sequenced on an Illumina iSeq 100. The study's own analysis went as follows. Non-productive sequences were filtered out, and CDR3s that did not start with C, did not end with F or W, or were shorter than 7 amino acids were discarded. The MANAFEST web application identified antigen-specific clonotypes by comparing peptide-stimulated wells against reference wells and other culture wells. For a clone to be called positive, the clone needed an FDR below 0.05, an odds ratio above 5, and a productive frequency above 0.1% in at least two of three replicate wells. A clonotype was classed as cross-reactive if the clonotype showed significant expansion both in SARS-CoV-2 spike wells and in at least one common cold coronavirus spike condition. Using R version 3.6.1, CDR3 homology was evaluated through Levenshtein distances (stringdist) along with unrooted phylogenetic trees (ape). TCRdb passed the public sequencing reads through fastp at Q25 and MiXCR, retaining productive beta sequences. Entries that share a CDR3 protein sequence are merged under the most common genes and DNA. It is TCRdb's table, rather than the study itself, that gives the V and J calls and clone size. The sample records about 26,000 distinct CDR3 sequences, roughly two fifths of which are singletons. About 5.2% of the sample comes from the top ten.

Study-wide findings and limitations: The median number of SARS-CoV-2-reactive clonotypes rose from 21 after infection to some 37 after vaccination, but the change was not significant. The study included relatively few convalescent patients and did not analyze early timepoints after natural infection. Of the vaccine-specific clones in convalescent patients, 304 of 307, or nearly all, reacted only to SARS-CoV-2 spike and did not cross-react with common cold coronaviruses. Among convalescent patients, a median roughly 84% of the SARS-CoV-2-reactive clones seen after vaccination appeared only after vaccination, which suggests priming specific to the vaccine.

The meaning of the sample's time point label: late sampling 161 to 241 days after vaccination in a few convalescent patients. Read against the paper, the sample's treatment or condition label means: roughly 10-day PBMC culture with coronavirus spike peptide pools or control peptides (ViraFEST assay). To expand antigen-specific T cells with peptide pools and then pick out the expanded clonotypes through TCR sequencing, the study relied on the ViraFEST assay. The positive SARS-CoV-2 PCR tests of the convalescent patients were dated from March to December 2020, before the Alpha, Beta and Delta variants emerged in the United States. Around 2 million PBMCs per well were cultured in IMDM with approximately 5.2% human AB serum and roughly 10 IU/ml IL-2, plus 10 ug/ml peptide pools. Half of the culture medium was replaced with fresh IL-2-containing medium on days 3 and 7. CD4+ T cells were isolated after 10 days of culture through negative selection using the EasySep CD4+ T cell isolation kit. Ficoll-Paque Plus gradient centrifugation was used to isolate PBMCs from whole blood, and the isolated PBMCs were then either used fresh or cryopreserved at -140C. Each culture condition was generally run in triplicate wells.

Sequenced material: CD4+ T cells from blood, cultured in vitro, taken about 7 months after SARS-CoV-2 vaccination. This receptor was taken from a human donor who had recovered from COVID-19. The chain employs TRBV28 and TRBJ1-1; 5 matching bases give a weak D call of TRBD1. The CDR3 reads CASRAGWGEAFF. Read as DNA, the sequence is TGTGCCAGCAGGGCAGGGTGGGGGGAGGCTTTCTTT. Reference TRBV28 and TRBJ1-1 genes cover what lies past the CDR3, so the full variable domain is DVKVTQSSRYLVKRTGEKVFLECVQDMDHENMFWYRQDPGLGLRLIYFSYDVKMKEKGDIPEGYSVSREKKERFSLILESASTNQTSMYLCASRAGWGEAFFGQGTRLTVV.